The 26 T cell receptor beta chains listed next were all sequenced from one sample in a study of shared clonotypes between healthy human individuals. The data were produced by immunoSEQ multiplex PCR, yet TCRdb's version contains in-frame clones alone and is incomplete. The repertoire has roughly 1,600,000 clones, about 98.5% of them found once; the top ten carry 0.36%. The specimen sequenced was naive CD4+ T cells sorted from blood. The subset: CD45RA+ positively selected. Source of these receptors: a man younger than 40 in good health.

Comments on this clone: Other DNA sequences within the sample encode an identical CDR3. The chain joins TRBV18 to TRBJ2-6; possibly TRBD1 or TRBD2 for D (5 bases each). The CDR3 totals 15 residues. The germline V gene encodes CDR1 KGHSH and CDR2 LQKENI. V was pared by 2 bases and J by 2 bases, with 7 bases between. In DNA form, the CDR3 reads TGTGCCAGCTCACCAGGGGGTCCTGGGGCCAACGTCCTGACTTTC. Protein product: CASSPGGPGANVLTF. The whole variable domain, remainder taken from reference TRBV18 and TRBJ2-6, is NAGVMQNPRHLVRRRGQEARLRCSPMKGHSHVYWYRQLPEEGLKFMVYLQKENIIDESGMPKERFSAEFPKEGPSILRIQQVVRGDSAAYFCASSPGGPGANVLTFGAGSRLTVL.

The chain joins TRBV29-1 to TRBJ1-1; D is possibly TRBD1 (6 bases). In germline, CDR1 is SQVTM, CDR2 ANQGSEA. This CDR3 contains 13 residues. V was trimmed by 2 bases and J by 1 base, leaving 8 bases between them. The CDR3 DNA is TGCAGCGTTGAATACAGGGAGAACACTGAAGCTTTCTTT. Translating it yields CSVEYRENTEAFF.

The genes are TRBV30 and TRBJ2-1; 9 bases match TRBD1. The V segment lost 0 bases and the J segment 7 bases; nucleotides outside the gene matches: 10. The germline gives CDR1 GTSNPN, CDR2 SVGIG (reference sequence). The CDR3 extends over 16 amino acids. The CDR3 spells CAWSVLPTGGGNEQFF. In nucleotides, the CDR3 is TGTGCCTGGAGTGTACTACCGACAGGGGGAGGGAATGAGCAGTTCTTC.

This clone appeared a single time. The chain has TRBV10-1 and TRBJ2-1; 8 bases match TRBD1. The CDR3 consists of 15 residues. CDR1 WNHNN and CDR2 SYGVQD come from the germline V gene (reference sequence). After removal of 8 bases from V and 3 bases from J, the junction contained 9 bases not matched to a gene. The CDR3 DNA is TGCGCCAGCGGCGCGGGAACAGGGGGCTACAATGAGCAGTTCTTC. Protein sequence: CASGAGTGGYNEQFF.

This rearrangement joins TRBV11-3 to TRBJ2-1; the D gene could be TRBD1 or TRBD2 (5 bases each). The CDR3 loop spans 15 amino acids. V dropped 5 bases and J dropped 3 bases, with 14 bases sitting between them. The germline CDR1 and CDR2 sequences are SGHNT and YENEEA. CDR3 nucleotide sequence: TGTGCCAGCAGCATCGGGGCAGCCATCTACAATGAGCAGTTCTTC. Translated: CASSIGAAIYNEQFF.

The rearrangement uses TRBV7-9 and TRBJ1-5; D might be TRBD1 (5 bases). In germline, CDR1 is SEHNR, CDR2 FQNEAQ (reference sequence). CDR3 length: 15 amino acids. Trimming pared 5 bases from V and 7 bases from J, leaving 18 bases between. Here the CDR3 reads CASSTLGGAGQPQHF. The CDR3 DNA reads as TGTGCCAGCAGCACCCTCGGGGGAGCGGGACAGCCCCAGCATTTT.

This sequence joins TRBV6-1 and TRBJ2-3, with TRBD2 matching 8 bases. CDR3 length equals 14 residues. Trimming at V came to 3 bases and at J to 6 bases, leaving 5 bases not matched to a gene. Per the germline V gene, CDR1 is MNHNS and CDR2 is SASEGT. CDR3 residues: CASSDLRTSDTQYF. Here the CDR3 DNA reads TGTGCCAGCAGTGACCTAAGGACTAGCGATACGCAGTATTTT.

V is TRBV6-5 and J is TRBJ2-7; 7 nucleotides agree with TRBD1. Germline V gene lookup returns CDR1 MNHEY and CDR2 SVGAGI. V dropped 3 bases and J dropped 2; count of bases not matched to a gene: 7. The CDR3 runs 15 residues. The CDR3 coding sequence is TGTGCCAGCAGTTATGCGAGACAGGGAGCCTACGAGCAGTACTTC. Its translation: CASSYARQGAYEQYF.

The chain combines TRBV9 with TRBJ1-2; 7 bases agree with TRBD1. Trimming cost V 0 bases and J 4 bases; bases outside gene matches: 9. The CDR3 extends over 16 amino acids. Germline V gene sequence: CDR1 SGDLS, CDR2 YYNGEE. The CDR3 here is CASSVGGQSTTYGYTF. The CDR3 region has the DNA TGTGCCAGCAGCGTAGGGGGACAGAGCACAACCTATGGCTACACCTTC.

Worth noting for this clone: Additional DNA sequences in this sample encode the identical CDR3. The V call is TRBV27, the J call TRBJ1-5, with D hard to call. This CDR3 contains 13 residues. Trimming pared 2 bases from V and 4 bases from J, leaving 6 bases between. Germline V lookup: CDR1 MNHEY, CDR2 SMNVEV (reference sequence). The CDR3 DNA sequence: TGTGCCAGCAGTTTACTGGGAAATCAGCCCCAGCATTTT. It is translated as CASSLLGNQPQHF.

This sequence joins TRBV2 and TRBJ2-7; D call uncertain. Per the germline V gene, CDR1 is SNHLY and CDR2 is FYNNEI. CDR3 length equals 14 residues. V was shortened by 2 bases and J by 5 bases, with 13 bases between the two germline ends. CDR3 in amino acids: CASSEMGWQHEQYF. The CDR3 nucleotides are TGTGCCAGCAGTGAAATGGGGTGGCAACACGAGCAGTACTTC.

CDR3 region: CASSLTNPGSYEQYF. The CDR3 DNA reads as TGTGCCAGCAGTTTAACGAACCCCGGATCCTACGAGCAGTACTTC. The V gene is TRBV27, the J gene TRBJ2-7, with unresolved D. The ends were cut back, 2 bases at V and 1 base at J, with 12 bases in the middle. Germline CDR1 is MNHEY and CDR2 is SMNVEV (reference sequence). The CDR3 spans 15 residues.

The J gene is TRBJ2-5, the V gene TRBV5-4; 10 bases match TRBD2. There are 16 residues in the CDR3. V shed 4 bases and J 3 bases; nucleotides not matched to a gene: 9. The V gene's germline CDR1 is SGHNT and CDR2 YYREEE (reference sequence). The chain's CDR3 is CASSPKAGGGKETQYF. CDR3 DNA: TGTGCCAGCAGCCCTAAAGCGGGAGGGGGAAAAGAGACCCAGTACTTC.

CDR3 bases: TGTGCCAGCAGTTCGCAGGGATGGGAGCTGTTTTTT. It is translated as CASSSQGWELFF. The chain recombines TRBV6-6 with TRBJ2-2; D perhaps matches TRBD1 (5 bases). Trimming took off 4 bases at V and 9 bases at J, with 9 bases between the two ends. The CDR3 has 12 amino acids. The germline gives CDR1 MNHNY, CDR2 SVGAGI (reference sequence).

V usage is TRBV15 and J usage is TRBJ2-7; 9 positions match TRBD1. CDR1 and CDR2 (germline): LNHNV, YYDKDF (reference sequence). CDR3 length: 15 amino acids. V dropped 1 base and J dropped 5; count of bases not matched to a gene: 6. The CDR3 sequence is CATSRAGTGLNEQYF. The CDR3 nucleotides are TGTGCCACCAGCAGAGCCGGGACAGGGCTCAACGAGCAGTACTTC.

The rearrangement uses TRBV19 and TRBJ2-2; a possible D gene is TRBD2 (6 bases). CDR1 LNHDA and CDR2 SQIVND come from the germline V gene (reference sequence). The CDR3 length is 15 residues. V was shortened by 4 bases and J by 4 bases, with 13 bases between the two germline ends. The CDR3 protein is CASSTTGLITGELFF. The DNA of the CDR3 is TGTGCCAGTAGTACGACGGGACTTATCACCGGGGAGCTGTTTTTT. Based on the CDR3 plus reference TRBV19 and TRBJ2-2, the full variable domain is DGGITQSPKYLFRKEGQNVTLSCEQNLNHDAMYWYRQDPGQGLRLIYYSQIVNDFQKGDIAEGYSVSREKKESFPLTVTSAQKNPTAFYLCASSTTGLITGELFFGEGSRLTVL.

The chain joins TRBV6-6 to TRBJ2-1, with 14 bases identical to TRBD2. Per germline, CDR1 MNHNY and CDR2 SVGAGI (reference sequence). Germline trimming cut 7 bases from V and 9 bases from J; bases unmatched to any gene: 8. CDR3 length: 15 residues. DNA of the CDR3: TGTGCCAGCACTCCACCGGGACTAGCGGGAGTTGAGCAGTTCTTC. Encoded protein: CASTPPGLAGVEQFF.

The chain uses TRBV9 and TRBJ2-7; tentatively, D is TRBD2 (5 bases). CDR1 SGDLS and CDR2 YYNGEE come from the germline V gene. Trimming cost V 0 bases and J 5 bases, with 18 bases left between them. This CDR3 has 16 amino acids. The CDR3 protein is CASSVGLAYSGDEQYF. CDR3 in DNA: TGTGCCAGCAGCGTAGGGCTAGCCTATTCTGGGGACGAGCAGTACTTC.

The CDR3 DNA follows: TGTGCCAGCATTCCGGGACAGGGGGCTGGCACTGAAGCTTTCTTT. It specifies CASIPGQGAGTEAFF. V gene TRBV6-1 combines with J gene TRBJ1-1, with 12 bases that match TRBD1. Germline CDR1 and CDR2: MNHNS and SASEGT. After removal of 7 bases from V and 4 bases from J, the junction contained 7 bases not matched to a gene. The CDR3 spans 15 residues.

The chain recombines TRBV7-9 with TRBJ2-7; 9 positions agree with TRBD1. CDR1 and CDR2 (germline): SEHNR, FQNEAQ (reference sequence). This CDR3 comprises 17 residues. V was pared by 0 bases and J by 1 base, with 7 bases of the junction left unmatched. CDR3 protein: CASSLAWTGDLSYEQYF. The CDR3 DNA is TGTGCCAGCAGCTTAGCCTGGACAGGGGATCTTTCCTACGAGCAGTACTTC.

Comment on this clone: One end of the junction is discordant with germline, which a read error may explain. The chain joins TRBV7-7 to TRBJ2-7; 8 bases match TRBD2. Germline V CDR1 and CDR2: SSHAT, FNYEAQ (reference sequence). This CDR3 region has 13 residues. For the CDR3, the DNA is TGTGCTAGCAGCGGGACTAGGTCCAGCGAGCAGTACTTC. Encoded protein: CASSGTRSSEQYF.

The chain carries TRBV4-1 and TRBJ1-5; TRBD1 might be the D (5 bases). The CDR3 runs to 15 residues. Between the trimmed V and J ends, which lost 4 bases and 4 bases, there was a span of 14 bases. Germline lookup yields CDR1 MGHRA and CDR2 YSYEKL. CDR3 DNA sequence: TGCGCCAGCAGCCCAACAGACAGCTATAATCAGCCCCAGCATTTT. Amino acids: CASSPTDSYNQPQHF.

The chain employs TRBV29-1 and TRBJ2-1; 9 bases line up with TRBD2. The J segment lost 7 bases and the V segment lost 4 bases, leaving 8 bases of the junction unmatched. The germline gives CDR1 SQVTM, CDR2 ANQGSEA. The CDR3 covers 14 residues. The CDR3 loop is CSVGPGLARNEQFF. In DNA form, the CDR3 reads TGCAGCGTTGGTCCGGGACTAGCCCGGAATGAGCAGTTCTTC.

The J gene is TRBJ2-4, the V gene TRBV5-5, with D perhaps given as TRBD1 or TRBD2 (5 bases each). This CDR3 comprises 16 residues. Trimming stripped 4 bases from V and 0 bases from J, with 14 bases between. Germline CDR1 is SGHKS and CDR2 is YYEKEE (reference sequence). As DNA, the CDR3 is TGTGCCAGCAGCCCCGGGACGTCTTTAGCCAAAAACATTCAGTACTTC. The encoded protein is CASSPGTSLAKNIQYF.

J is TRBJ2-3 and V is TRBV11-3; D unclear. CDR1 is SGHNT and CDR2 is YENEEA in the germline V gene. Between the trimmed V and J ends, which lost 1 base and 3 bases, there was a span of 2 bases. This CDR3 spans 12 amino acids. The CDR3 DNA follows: TGTGCCAGCAGCTTAGTAACAGATACGCAGTATTTT. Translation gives CASSLVTDTQYF.

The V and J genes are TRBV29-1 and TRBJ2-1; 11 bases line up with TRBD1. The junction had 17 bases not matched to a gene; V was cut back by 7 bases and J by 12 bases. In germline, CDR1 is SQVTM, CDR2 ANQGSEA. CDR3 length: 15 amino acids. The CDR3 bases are TGCAGCGGGGCTACACCGGACAGGGGGCACGAGTGGCAGTTCTTC. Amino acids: CSGATPDRGHEWQFF.